This T cell receptor beta chain comes out of a study of identical twins' blood T cells (dated by TCRdb to 2012 to 2014). For context, the study as a whole: Approximately 51 million Illumina reads were obtained across some twelve libraries, comprising six alpha-chain and six beta-chain libraries. TCR alpha and beta chain repertoires of three pairs of monozygous twins were compared using next-generation sequencing to assess genetic influence on repertoire formation.

In this sample, this clonotype turned up many times. Its target antigen remains unknown. No per-base quality is available; no much larger clone lies one base away. Six healthy women forming three monozygous twin pairs were used as donors. All three twin pairs had been reared together, and it was thought likely that the same infectious agents and vaccines had been met by these twin pairs. RNA was isolated from peripheral blood mononuclear cells and used to prepare TCR cDNA libraries. Broad study findings and their caveats: Twin pairs were reported to be markedly more alike in V gene usage than unrelated donors were, even when looking at non-selected out-of-frame TCRbeta clonotypes. The count of CDR3 clonotypes shared by two donors depended mainly on the product of the two donors' cloneset sizes, and twins did not clearly depart from this trend. The study stated that the proposed role of the TCRalpha J segment in MHC recognition during thymic selection needs to be validated by independent studies. Because the twins were reared together, environmental influences could not be ruled out as the explanation for twin similarity. Among the most abundant TCRbeta clonotypes, more CDR3 sequences were shared by each donor with her twin than with unrelated donors.

Library prep was done by 5' RACE. TCRdb records Illumina Genome Analyzer IIx as the sequencer. RNA-based TCR cDNA libraries were prepared by a previously described protocol with several modifications. To prevent cross-contamination, sample-specific barcodes were added to both ends of each TCR cDNA library during cDNA synthesis and amplification. The paper's data handling went like this. Between about 90,000 and nearly 500,000 clonotypes were identified per individual, with roughly 2.2 to 3.6 million CDR3-containing reads per library. Reads with improper barcode index combinations were discarded, after which clonesets were built for each library with the MiTCR software. MiTCR filtered or rescued low-quality reads and corrected PCR and sequencing errors when assembling CDR3 clonotypes. Artificial out-of-frame clonotypes were mapped to in-frame sequences, with one indel allowed in the CDR3, and then removed. V and J gene usage similarity between donors was measured as Jensen-Shannon divergence divided by mean entropy. Clones were called with MiXCR by TCRdb after fastp trimmed the public reads at Q25, and only in-frame beta chains were retained. Every entry covers one CDR3 protein and lists the most common genes and DNA from its rows. TCRdb's processing, not the authors', yielded these V and J calls. Recorded for this sample are a few hundred thousand distinct CDR3 sequences; about 28% of them occurred a single time. The ten biggest clones cover roughly 5.5% of the sample.

The germline V gene supplies CDR1 SGHAT and CDR2 FQNNGV. The CDR3 contains 15 residues, cysteine and phenylalanine counted. The CDR3 DNA has 45 bases and is translated from base 1. V is clipped by 5 bases and J by 3 bases, and the sequence between their germline boundaries is 15 bases long. This clonotype originated in a woman aged 18-55 years in good health. In this chain, TRBV11-2 is recombined with TRBJ2-3; the best D guess is TRBD2, with 5 bases matching. Sequencing used PBMCs. CDR3 sequence: CASSQNDGLTDTQYF. Read as DNA, the sequence is TGTGCCAGCAGCCAAAACGATGGACTGACAGATACGCAGTATTTT. Beyond the CDR3, the reference TRBV11-2 and TRBJ2-3 genes provide the residues; the full variable domain reads: EAGVAQSPRYKIIEKRQSVAFWCNPISGHATLYWYQQILGQGPKLLIQFQNNGVVDDSQLPKDRFSAERLKGVDSTLKIQPAKLEDSAVYLCASSQNDGLTDTQYFGPGTRLTVL.